This T cell receptor (beta chain) comes out of a study of radiation and T cells in renal cell carcinoma. This clone was recorded once. Assay used: immunoSEQ multiplex PCR; TCRdb lists only in-frame clones, some missing. This sample has 150,000 or so clones, with approximately 90% found just once. Time point meaning: baseline pretreatment blood. Treatment described: 15 Gy SBRT to primary tumor, nephrectomy 4 weeks later. Per the germline V gene, CDR1 is SGHRS and CDR2 is YFSETQ. Trimming cost V 4 bases and J 3 bases, with 18 bases left between them. This CDR3 is 16 amino acids long. The chain uses TRBV5-1 and TRBJ2-3; weak D call: TRBD2 (6 bases). The sequencing here drew on blood, taken from a patient whose treatment included radiotherapy and nephrectomy. This TCR was sampled from a woman aged 50 to 65 with renal cell carcinoma. The CDR3 DNA reads TGCGCCAGCAGCCTTGGCGGGGTTTGGGGGACAGATACGCAGTATTTT. Its protein product is CASSLGGVWGTDTQYF. Filled out from reference TRBV5-1 and TRBJ2-3, the complete variable domain reads KAGVTQTPRYLIKTRGQQVTLSCSPISGHRSVSWYQQTPGQGLQFLFEYFSETQRNKGNFPGRFSGRQFSNSRSEMNVSTLELGDSALYLCASSLGGVWGTDTQYFGPGTRLTVL.